The sequence of this T cell receptor beta chain was determined in a study of T cell repertoires in cytomegalovirus infection. About the study: Newly reported HLA-C-restricted and thoroughly characterized HLA-B-restricted CMV epitopes were employed. Public TCR beta signatures marked donors with CMV infection and the matching HLA.

TCRdb recomputed calls from the reads with MiXCR, one row per CDR3 protein. Found here are some 560,000 distinct CDR3 sequences, around two fifths of them singletons; the top ten hold roughly 50%. About this clonotype: Its specificity is not known.

Germline lookup yields CDR1 SGHKS and CDR2 YYEKEE (reference sequence). The CDR3 covers 14 residues. V gave up 3 bases and J gave up 3 bases, with 12 bases separating them. Study-level findings and limits: HLA-C-restricted, CMV-specific TCR beta clonotypes were dominant ex vivo. Carriage of CMV together with the relevant HLA was identifiable through cumulative public TCR beta family frequency.

The V and J genes are TRBV5-5 and TRBJ1-1, with TRBD1 as a possible D gene (5 bases). The sample here was cultured PBMCs, taken from culture after CMV antigen stimulation. The source is a human donor in good health (CMV status not recorded). Some clones in this sample may be carry-over from other donors' samples. The CDR3 is CASSWGNRYTEAFF. In nucleotides, the CDR3 is TGTGCCAGCAGCTGGGGCAACAGGTACACTGAAGCTTTCTTT.